The 23 T cell receptor beta chains below all came from one sample that was sequenced in a study of radiation and T cells in renal cell carcinoma. Described time point: blood 2 weeks post-SBRT. Treatment noted: 15 Gy SBRT to primary tumor, nephrectomy 4 weeks later. Using immunoSEQ multiplex PCR, the repertoire was profiled, and TCRdb retains in-frame clones only, with some absent. There are around 80,000 clones in the sample; around 76% occur only once, and approximately 6% lies in the top ten. The sample consisted of blood, taken from a patient whose treatment included radiotherapy and nephrectomy. The source of these receptors is a man aged 60-69 years with renal cell carcinoma.

This chain links TRBV6-6 with TRBJ2-1; 9 bases agree with TRBD2. Germline V gives CDR1 MNHNY, CDR2 SVGAGI (reference sequence). The CDR3 loop spans 15 amino acids. V trimming: 4 bases; J trimming: 3 bases; junction bases outside the gene matches: 4. The CDR3 here is CASSSGTSSYNEQFF. In DNA form, the CDR3 reads TGTGCCAGCAGTTCCGGGACTAGCAGCTACAATGAGCAGTTCTTC.

This clone showed up just once. The chain uses TRBV19 and TRBJ2-3, with D hard to call. CDR1 and CDR2 from the germline V gene are LNHDA and SQIVND (reference sequence). CDR3 length: 13 amino acids. Trimming pared 8 bases from V and 3 bases from J, leaving 12 bases between. The DNA for the CDR3 is TGTGCCAGTCAACGGCTAAAGACAGATACGCAGTATTTT. This encodes CASQRLKTDTQYF.

V usage is TRBV4-2 and J usage is TRBJ2-4; D is possibly TRBD2 (6 bases). Trimming shortened V by 0 bases and J by 3 bases, and 12 bases separated the two germline ends. Germline-derived CDR1 and CDR2 are LGHNA and YNFKEQ. This CDR3 has 16 amino acids. The CDR3 sequence is CASSQDRGGDKNIQYF. The CDR3 bases are TGTGCCAGCAGCCAAGACCGCGGCGGGGACAAAAACATTCAGTACTTC.

The chain couples TRBV4-3 to TRBJ2-3; D may be TRBD2 (6 bases). The CDR3 sequence is 17 residues long. Trimming removed 0 bases at V and 2 bases at J, with 15 bases between. CDR1 is LGHNA, CDR2 YSLEER, per germline. The CDR3 coding sequence is TGCGCCAGCAGCCAAGATCGAGATAGCGGTTACACAGATACGCAGTATTTT. This sequence encodes CASSQDRDSGYTDTQYF.

This clone has only a few counts. V is TRBV29-1 and J is TRBJ2-7; D possibly matches TRBD1 or TRBD2 (5 bases each). Trimming took off 5 bases at V and 0 bases at J, with 14 bases between the two ends. CDR1 is SQVTM and CDR2 is ANQGSEA in the germline V gene. This CDR3 region has 14 residues. CDR3 in amino acids: CSVLRDPNSYEQYF. The DNA for the CDR3 is TGCAGCGTTCTCAGGGACCCGAACTCCTACGAGCAGTACTTC.

This chain links TRBV28 with TRBJ2-7; D remains ambiguous. The V end lost 3 bases, the J end lost 3 bases, and 3 bases lay between the germline ends. CDR1 is MDHEN, CDR2 SYDVKM, per germline. The CDR3 spans 11 residues. This CDR3 reads CASSFGYEQYF. The CDR3 nucleotides read TGTGCCAGCAGTTTCGGCTACGAGCAGTACTTC. The variable domain in full, with the rest retrieved from reference TRBV28 and TRBJ2-7, is DVKVTQSSRYLVKRTGEKVFLECVQDMDHENMFWYRQDPGLGLRLIYFSYDVKMKEKGDIPEGYSVSREKKERFSLILESASTNQTSMYLCASSFGYEQYFGPGTRLTVT.

The CDR3 protein is CASSQGDSGTGIYGYTF. CDR3 nucleotide sequence: TGCGCCAGCAGCCAAGGGGATTCCGGGACAGGCATCTATGGCTACACCTTC. The rearrangement uses TRBV4-1 and TRBJ1-2; TRBD1 agrees at 8 bases. CDR3 length: 17 residues. In germline, CDR1 is MGHRA, CDR2 YSYEKL. Losses at the gene ends were 1 base for V and 4 bases for J; bases not matched to a gene: 11.

The gene calls are TRBV6-1 and TRBJ2-2; 9 bases are shared with TRBD1. The CDR3 has 15 residues. Losses at the gene ends were 3 bases for V and 5 bases for J; bases not matched to a gene: 4. CDR1 and CDR2 (germline): MNHNS, SASEGT. CDR3 in DNA: TGTGCCAGCAGTGAGGGGACAGGGTGGACCGGGGAGCTGTTTTTT. Protein: CASSEGTGWTGELFF.

This clone has a handful of counts. CDR3 protein: CASSLRVSTDTQYF. The CDR3 DNA is TGTGCCAGCAGTTTACGGGTTAGCACAGATACGCAGTATTTT. V and J are TRBV28 and TRBJ2-3; D is unclear. The CDR3 length is 14 residues. Germline CDR1 MDHEN, CDR2 SYDVKM. V dropped 2 bases and J dropped 0 bases, with 6 bases sitting between them.

The chain carries TRBV5-8 and TRBJ2-3; D is undetermined. The V gene lost 9 bases and the J gene lost 2 bases, with 25 bases spanning the gap. Germline CDR1 and CDR2: SGHTS and YDEGEE. CDR3 size: 17 residues. The CDR3 spells CATLSRHLPPFTDTQYF. CDR3 DNA sequence: TGTGCCACCCTTTCAAGACACCTACCACCCTTCACAGATACGCAGTATTTT.

The gene calls are TRBV13 and TRBJ2-1; D is uncertain. This CDR3 has 16 amino acids. With 0 bases removed from V and 4 bases from J, the gap between germline ends came to 13 bases. CDR1 is PRHDT and CDR2 is FYEKMQ in the germline V gene (reference sequence). Written as DNA, the CDR3 is TGTGCCAGCAGCTTAGGAGGTCACGGACCATACAATGAGCAGTTCTTC. It encodes CASSLGGHGPYNEQFF. The variable domain in full, with the rest retrieved from reference TRBV13 and TRBJ2-1, is AAGVIQSPRHLIKEKRETATLKCYPIPRHDTVYWYQQGPGQDPQFLISFYEKMQSDKGSIPDRFSAQQFSDYHSELNMSSLELGDSALYFCASSLGGHGPYNEQFFGPGTRLTVL.

The chain uses TRBV5-1 and TRBJ2-7, with D perhaps TRBD2 (5 bases). This CDR3 is built from 18 residues. Per the germline V gene, CDR1 is SGHRS and CDR2 is YFSETQ. Trimming removed 2 bases from V and 2 bases from J, with 23 bases in between. In nucleotides, the CDR3 is TGCGCCAGCAGCTTCGGAACGCTGGGCCCTCTAGCCCCCTACGAGCAGTACTTC. Encoded protein: CASSFGTLGPLAPYEQYF.

The rearrangement uses TRBV2 and TRBJ2-7, with 8 bases matching TRBD1. The CDR3 is 16 residues long. Germline V gene data show CDR1 as SNHLY and CDR2 as FYNNEI. The ends lost 7 bases at V and 2 bases at J; junction bases unmatched: 13. The CDR3 region has the DNA TGTGCCAGCACCCTCAGAGGACAGGGCGGGACCTACGAGCAGTACTTC. Translation gives CASTLRGQGGTYEQYF.

The chain links TRBV6-4 to TRBJ1-5; no firm D call. This CDR3 has 13 residues. V lost 4 bases to trimming and J lost 6 bases, with 10 bases between them. Looked up from germline, CDR1 is MRHNA and CDR2 is SNTAGT. CDR3 nucleotides: TGTGCCAGCAGTGTGGAAGAGGGTCAGCCCCAGCATTTT. It translates to CASSVEEGQPQHF.

J is TRBJ2-7 and V is TRBV15; TRBD2 matches 7 bases. V gave up 1 base and J gave up 1 base; unmatched junction bases: 10. The V gene's germline CDR1 is LNHNV and CDR2 YYDKDF (reference sequence). The CDR3 loop spans 17 amino acids. Written as DNA, the CDR3 is TGTGCCACCAGCAGAGGGGCTAGCGGCAAGGGGTCCTACGAGCAGTACTTC. Protein sequence: CATSRGASGKGSYEQYF.

This chain connects TRBV5-6 to TRBJ2-3; 8 positions match TRBD1. The CDR3 totals 15 residues. Per germline, CDR1 SGHDT and CDR2 YYEEEE. J lost 1 base, V lost 3 bases, and 4 bases had no gene match. The CDR3 here is CASSSDRVGTDTQYF. The CDR3 coding sequence is TGTGCCAGCAGCTCGGACAGGGTGGGCACAGATACGCAGTATTTT.

This chain joins TRBV7-8 and TRBJ1-2; D uncertain. Germline CDR1 reads SGHVS; CDR2 reads FQNEAQ. This CDR3 is built from 13 residues. V gave up 3 bases and J gave up 6 bases, with 11 bases separating them. The CDR3 sequence is CASSFQEVDGYTF. For the CDR3, the DNA is TGTGCCAGCAGCTTCCAAGAGGTTGATGGCTACACCTTC. The whole variable domain, filled in from reference TRBV7-8 and TRBJ1-2, reads GAGVSQSPRYKVAKRGQDVALRCDPISGHVSLFWYQQALGQGPEFLTYFQNEAQLDKSGLPSDRFFAERPEGSVSTLKIQRTQQEDSAVYLCASSFQEVDGYTFGSGTRLTVV.

The genes are TRBV25-1 and TRBJ2-5; a possible D gene is TRBD1 (5 bases). Between the trimmed V and J ends, which lost 2 bases and 10 bases, there was a span of 14 bases. Germline CDR1 and CDR2: MGHDK and SYGVNS. The CDR3 has 13 amino acids. The CDR3 here is CASSENAIGVQYF. DNA of the CDR3: TGTGCCAGCAGTGAAAACGCTATAGGGGTCCAGTACTTC.

This clone was observed a single time. The rearrangement joins TRBV7-5 to TRBJ2-7; the DNA was not compared with TRBD1, the D call given in the table. TRBV7-5 is an annotated pseudogene. This CDR3 has 11 amino acids. Written as DNA, the CDR3 is TGTGCCGGGGACAGGGGGAGCGAGCAGTACTTC. This codes for CAGDRGSEQYF.

The chain is built from TRBV5-1 and TRBJ2-7; 15 bases match TRBD2. The CDR3 has 20 residues. V lost 5 bases, J lost 2 bases, and 17 bases stayed unmatched. The germline gives CDR1 SGHRS, CDR2 YFSETQ. CDR3 DNA: TGCGCCAGCAGTTCGGGGGTCGGGACTAGCGGGAGGCCGGGGACCTACGAGCAGTACTTC. As protein: CASSSGVGTSGRPGTYEQYF.

The V gene is TRBV4-2, the J gene TRBJ1-2, with D uncertain. Germline CDR1 is LGHNA and CDR2 is YNFKEQ. V lost 5 bases and J 8 bases, leaving 21 bases between the germline ends. This CDR3 has 15 residues. CDR3 coding DNA: TGTGCCAGCAGCACAGTAGGAGGCGGGGAAAGGGGCTACACCTTC. Protein sequence: CASSTVGGGERGYTF.

This clone showed up just a few times. The chain links TRBV7-2 to TRBJ2-5, with TRBD2 identical over 9 bases. With 10 bases clipped from V and 5 bases from J, the junction kept 2 bases outside the gene matches. Looked up from germline, CDR1 is SGHTA and CDR2 is FQGNSA. The CDR3 is 11 amino acids. In DNA, the CDR3 is TGTGCCACCGGACTAGCGGAGACCCAGTACTTC. This encodes CATGLAETQYF.

This chain uses TRBV4-1 with TRBJ1-5, with 10 bases matching TRBD1. The length of the CDR3 is 17 residues. CDR1 and CDR2 from the germline V gene are MGHRA and YSYEKL. The junction had 9 bases not matched to a gene; V was cut back by 0 bases and J by 7 bases. The CDR3 here is CASSQDLGQGVGQPQHF. The CDR3 region has the DNA TGCGCCAGCAGCCAAGATCTCGGACAGGGGGTTGGCCAGCCCCAGCATTTT.